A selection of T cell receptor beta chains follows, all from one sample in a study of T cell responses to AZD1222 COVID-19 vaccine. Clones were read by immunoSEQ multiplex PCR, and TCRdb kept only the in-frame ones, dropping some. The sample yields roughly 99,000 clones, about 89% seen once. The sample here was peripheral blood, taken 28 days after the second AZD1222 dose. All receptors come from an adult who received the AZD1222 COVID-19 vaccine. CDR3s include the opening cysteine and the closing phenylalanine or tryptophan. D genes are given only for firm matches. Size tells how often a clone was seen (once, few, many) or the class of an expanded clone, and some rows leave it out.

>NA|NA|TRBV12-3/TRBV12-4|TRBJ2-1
TGTGCCAGCAGGTCTGGGTACAATGAGCAGTTCTTC
CASRSGYNEQFF
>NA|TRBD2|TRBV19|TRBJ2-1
TGTGCCAGTAGTATTCCGGGACTAGCGGGAGGGGTAGGCTGGGTCTTC
CASSIPGLAGGVGWVF
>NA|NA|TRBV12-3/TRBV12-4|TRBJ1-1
TGTGCCAGCAGTGGAGGTCCGCTTGGAGCTTTCTTT
CASSGGPLGAFF
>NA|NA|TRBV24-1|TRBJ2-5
TGTGCCACCGGGGTGGGGAGACAAGAGACCCAGTACTTC
CATGVGRQETQYF
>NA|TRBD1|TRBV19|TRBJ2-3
TGTGCCAGTAGTCGACAGGGGGCAGATACGCAGTATTTT
CASSRQGADTQYF
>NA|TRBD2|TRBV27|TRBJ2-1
TGTGCCAGCAGTTTATTTACTAGCGGGAGGAACAATGAGCAGTTCTTC
CASSLFTSGRNNEQFF
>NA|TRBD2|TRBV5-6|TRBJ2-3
TGTGCCAGCAGCCCCGGACTAGCGGACACAGATACGCAGTATTTT
CASSPGLADTDTQYF
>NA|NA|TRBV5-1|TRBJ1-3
TGCGCCAGCAGCTTGTCGGGAAGGAGAGGATCTGGAAACACCATATATTTT
CASSLSGRRGSGNTIYF
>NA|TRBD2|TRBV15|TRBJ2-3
TGTGCCACCAGCAGAGAACTAGCGGGGACCACAGATACGCAGTATTTT
CATSRELAGTTDTQYF
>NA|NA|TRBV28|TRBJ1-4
TGTGCCAGCAGAATGGGACGGCAGGGAATAATGTTTTTT
CASRMGRQGIMFF
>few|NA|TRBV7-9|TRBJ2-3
TGTGCCAGCGACACAGATACGCAGTATTTT
CASDTDTQYF
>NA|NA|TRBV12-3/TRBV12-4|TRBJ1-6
TGTGCCAGCAGTTTTCGTTCGAGGAGCCTCCACTTT
CASSFRSRSLHF
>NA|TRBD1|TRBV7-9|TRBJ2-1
TGTGCCAGCAGCCTCGGGGACAGGGTAGGCGATGAGCAGTTCTTC
CASSLGDRVGDEQFF
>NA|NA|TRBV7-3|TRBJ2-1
TGTGCCAGCAGCTTAAACCCCCCGGGCCAGGGCTACCATGAGCAGTTCTTC
CASSLNPPGQGYHEQFF